The clone carrying this T cell receptor beta chain turned up a few times. TCRdb's copy holds only in-frame clones and misses some; the assay was immunoSEQ multiplex PCR. The sample consists of about 1,400 clones, roughly 97% of them appearing once. With 4 bases removed from V and 10 bases from J, the gap between germline ends came to 11 bases. This CDR3 spans 12 amino acids. Germline CDR1 is SGHAT and CDR2 is FQNNGV. The data belong to a study of T cells after posttransplantation cyclophosphamide. The sample comprised naive CD8+ T cells sorted from PBMCs. The sequence derives from a woman aged 60-75 years in good health, CMV-negative, and a related stem cell transplant donor. The chain combines TRBV11-2 with TRBJ2-1; no clear D. The CDR3 DNA reads TGTGCCAGCAGCTCCGCCGAGGCAGAGCAGTTCTTC. As protein: CASSSAEAEQFF.